One sample yielded the 19 T cell receptor beta chains listed below, sequenced in a study of molecular identifiers for immune sequencing clone quantification (dated 2018 in TCRdb). The library was prepared using PCR. Sequencer: NextSeq 500. The raw public reads went through TCRdb reprocessing: fastp at Q25, MiXCR clone calling, in-frame beta chains kept. Records with the same CDR3 protein are collapsed into one entry carrying the most frequent genes and DNA. The sample profile shows about 320,000 distinct CDR3 sequences; roughly a quarter of them were found once. The ten largest clonotypes hold around 0.74% of the sample. Material: naive CD8+ T cells from blood, with Jurkat cell RNA spiked in. Explained via the paper, the cell subset or site label denotes: FACS-sorted CD8+CD4-CCR7+CD45RA+ naive T cells. These receptors were obtained from a human donor in good health. Some libraries in this study had Jurkat cell RNA spiked in.

In regard to this clonotype: A much larger clone lies one base from this, so it may be a read error. This chain connects TRBV5-6 to TRBJ1-1, with D perhaps matching TRBD1 (6 bases). Looked up from germline, CDR1 is SGHDT and CDR2 is YYEEEE. The CDR3 length is 13 residues. The CDR3 here is CASTGAGRAEASF. Here the CDR3 DNA reads TGTGCCAGCACAGGGGCGGGGAGGGCTGAAGCTTCCTTT. The whole variable domain, filled in from reference TRBV5-6 and TRBJ1-1, reads DAGVTQSPTHLIKTRGQQVTLRCSPKSGHDTVSWYQQALGQGPQFIFQYYEEEERQRGNFPDRFSGHQFPNYSSELNVNALLLGDSALYLCASTGAGRAEASFGQGTRLTVV.

This clonotype has a handful of counts. The chain uses TRBV15 and TRBJ2-5; D may be TRBD1 or TRBD2 (5 bases each). With 2 bases removed from V and 1 base from J, the gap between germline ends came to 17 bases. The germline V gene has CDR1 LNHNV and CDR2 YYDKDF (reference sequence). CDR3 length: 17 amino acids. DNA for the CDR3: TGTGCCACCAGCAGACGCCAGGAAAGAGGGGCCCAAGAGACCCAGTACTTC. It translates to CATSRRQERGAQETQYF.

As for this clonotype: Since a much larger clone is just one base distant, this may be a read error. The missing conserved phenylalanine or tryptophan at the end of this CDR3 makes a read error likely. The chain links TRBV3-1 to TRBJ2-7; unclear D gene. V was pared by 4 bases and J by 6 bases, with 7 bases between. The CDR3 contains 11 residues. Germline CDR1 is LGHDT and CDR2 is YNNKEL (reference sequence). CDR3 region: CASSLDVEQYL. The CDR3 region has the DNA TGTGCCAGCAGCCTGGACGTCGAGCAGTACCTC.

This clonotype was counted ten times or more. The chain uses TRBV6-1 and TRBJ2-7; possible D gene TRBD2, 7 bases. The CDR3 consists of 12 residues. The germline V gene has CDR1 MNHNS and CDR2 SASEGT. The V gene lost 1 base and the J gene lost 12 bases, with 13 bases spanning the gap. In DNA form, the CDR3 reads TGTGCCAGCAGTGAAGTCGGGGGGCTGCCGTACTTC. Protein: CASSEVGGLPYF.

About this clonotype itself: A much larger clone is a single base away; this may be a read error. This chain joins TRBV5-1 and TRBJ2-7; TRBD1 might be the D (5 bases). With 1 base removed from V and 3 bases from J, the gap between germline ends came to 11 bases. CDR1 SGHRS and CDR2 YFSETQ come from the germline V gene. This CDR3 contains 14 residues. The CDR3 reads CASSLWAGIYEQYF. CDR3 DNA: TGCGCCAGCAGCTTGTGGGCAGGGATCTACGAGCAGTACTTC.

This clonotype has only a few counts. The V and J genes are TRBV7-9 and TRBJ2-2; 10 bases agree with TRBD1. With V trimmed by 5 bases and J by 5 bases, 8 bases remained unmatched. Germline V gene data show CDR1 as SEHNR and CDR2 as FQNEAQ (reference sequence). The CDR3 sequence is 16 residues long. CDR3 nucleotides: TGTGCCAGCAGCCGTTCCGGGACAGGGGTAACCGGGGAGCTGTTTTTT. Translated: CASSRSGTGVTGELFF. Supplemented by reference TRBV7-9 and TRBJ2-2, the full variable domain reads DTGVSQNPRHKITKRGQNVTFRCDPISEHNRLYWYRQTLGQGPEFLTYFQNEAQLEKSRLLSDRFSAERPKGSFSTLEIQRTEQGDSAMYLCASSRSGTGVTGELFFGEGSRLTVL.

Note on this clonotype: With a much larger clone just one base away, this may be a read error. This rearrangement joins TRBV7-9 to TRBJ2-2; D gene unclear. Germline lookup yields CDR1 SEHNR and CDR2 FQNEAQ (reference sequence). Trimming shortened V by 1 base and J by 9 bases, and 9 bases separated the two germline ends. This CDR3 region has 13 residues. DNA of the CDR3: TGTGCCAGCAGCTTAGTCTTGCCCAGGGAGCTGTTTTTT. Amino acids: CASSLVLPRELFF.

Comments on this clonotype: The junction departs from germline at one end; a sequencing error may be responsible. This chain links TRBV5-1 with TRBJ2-5; 8 nucleotides line up with TRBD2. Germline V gene lookup returns CDR1 SGHRS and CDR2 YFSETQ. There are 16 residues in the CDR3. CDR3 in amino acids: CARSLGLAGPPEPQYF. In DNA, the CDR3 is TGCGCCCGCAGCTTGGGTCTAGCGGGCCCCCCAGAGCCCCAGTACTTC.

The rearrangement links TRBV19 to TRBJ1-1, with unresolved D. The germline gives CDR1 LNHDA, CDR2 SQIVND (reference sequence). Between the trimmed V and J ends, which lost 6 bases and 6 bases, there was a span of 11 bases. This CDR3 has 12 amino acids. The CDR3 sequence is CASSSSNAEAFF. In nucleotides, the CDR3 is TGTGCCAGTAGCAGTTCTAACGCTGAAGCTTTCTTT. Looking up the rest from reference TRBV19 and TRBJ1-1 gives the full variable domain: DGGITQSPKYLFRKEGQNVTLSCEQNLNHDAMYWYRQDPGQGLRLIYYSQIVNDFQKGDIAEGYSVSREKKESFPLTVTSAQKNPTAFYLCASSSSNAEAFFGQGTRLTVV.

In this sample, this clonotype turned up once. The junction does not match germline at one end; this may be a read error. The gene calls are TRBV4-3 and TRBJ2-5; 11 bases fit TRBD2. The CDR3 sequence is 14 residues long. Germline values: CDR1 LGHNA, CDR2 YSLEER. In DNA, the CDR3 is TGCGTCAGCAGCCCGGGACTAGCGGAAGAGACCCAGTACTTC. It translates to CVSSPGLAEETQYF.

The chain carries TRBV5-1 and TRBJ2-5; TRBD1 matches at 12 bases. Trimming cost V 3 bases and J 5 bases; bases outside gene matches: 5. CDR3 length equals 15 residues. The V gene's germline CDR1 is SGHRS and CDR2 YFSETQ. CDR3 nucleotide sequence: TGCGCCAGCAGCTCGGGACAGGGGGCGGGGGAGACCCAGTACTTC. Translated, it gives CASSSGQGAGETQYF. The entire variable domain, with the rest obtained from reference TRBV5-1 and TRBJ2-5, is as follows: KAGVTQTPRYLIKTRGQQVTLSCSPISGHRSVSWYQQTPGQGLQFLFEYFSETQRNKGNFPGRFSGRQFSNSRSEMNVSTLELGDSALYLCASSSGQGAGETQYFGPGTRLLVL.

The V gene is TRBV4-3, the J gene TRBJ2-1; tentative D call: TRBD1 (6 bases). Trimming left V 0 bases short and J 3 bases short, with 9 bases between. The CDR3 runs 15 residues. Germline V lookup: CDR1 LGHNA, CDR2 YSLEER. Written as DNA, the CDR3 is TGCGCCAGCAGCCAAGAGCAGGGGTACTACAATGAGCAGTTCTTC. It codes for CASSQEQGYYNEQFF.

This clonotype was recorded a few times. V gene TRBV28 combines with J gene TRBJ1-1; no clear D gene. Trimming took 4 bases from V and 3 from J, leaving 15 bases between them. The CDR3 extends over 15 amino acids. Germline loops: CDR1 MDHEN, CDR2 SYDVKM. This CDR3 is CASSSDFAWDTEAFF. The CDR3 DNA reads as TGTGCCAGCAGTTCGGATTTTGCCTGGGACACTGAAGCTTTCTTT.

The V call is TRBV3-1, the J call TRBJ2-7; TRBD2 might be the D (6 bases). The V end was cut by 4 bases, the J end by 7 bases, with 14 bases between. Germline CDR1 is LGHDT and CDR2 is YNNKEL (reference sequence). The CDR3 length is 13 residues. As DNA, the CDR3 is TGTGCCAGCAGCCCCCGGGGGTTGTTTGAGCAGTACTTC. The encoded protein is CASSPRGLFEQYF.

In this sample, this clonotype turned up once. The chain couples TRBV11-2 to TRBJ2-2, with a possible D match to TRBD2 (6 bases). The CDR3 consists of 17 residues. V gave up 4 bases and J gave up 3 bases, with 18 bases separating them. The germline V gene encodes CDR1 SGHAT and CDR2 FQNNGV. This chain's CDR3 is CASSYWLGTWDTGELFF. As DNA, the CDR3 is TGTGCCAGCAGCTATTGGCTGGGGACTTGGGACACCGGGGAGCTGTTTTTT.

The table lists this clonotype with a few counts. The chain joins TRBV7-9 to TRBJ2-3, with 12 bases aligning to TRBD2. This CDR3 is 18 amino acids long. Looked up from germline, CDR1 is SEHNR and CDR2 is FQNEAQ (reference sequence). The V and J ends lost 4 bases and 1 base, in that order; junction bases with no gene match: 9. CDR3 residues: CASSSETSGRLGTDTQYF. CDR3 nucleotide sequence: TGTGCCAGCAGCTCCGAGACTAGCGGGAGACTTGGCACAGATACGCAGTATTTT.

This clonotype was seen once. This may come from a read error, since a much larger clone is one base off. This chain joins TRBV2 and TRBJ1-2; D perhaps matches TRBD1 (6 bases). This CDR3 has 15 residues. Trimming took off 4 bases at V and 6 bases at J, with 18 bases between the two ends. Germline assignment: CDR1 SNHLY and CDR2 FYNNEI. CDR3 sequence reads: CASSAEDGGHHGYTF. The CDR3 DNA follows: TGTGCCAGCAGTGCCGAGGACGGGGGGCATCATGGCTACACCTTC.

In this sample, this clonotype turned up a few times. The chain links TRBV27 to TRBJ1-5; possible D gene TRBD1, 5 bases. The V end lost 5 bases, the J end lost 6 bases, and 11 bases lay between the germline ends. Germline CDR1 MNHEY, CDR2 SMNVEV (reference sequence). The CDR3 consists of 13 residues. The CDR3 reads CASSLGQGQPQHF. The CDR3 nucleotides are TGTGCCAGCAGTCTTGGGCAGGGTCAGCCCCAGCATTTT.

This chain uses TRBV10-2 with TRBJ2-7, with no clear D. V was clipped by 3 bases and J by 6 bases, with 6 bases between them. Per the germline V gene, CDR1 is WSHSY and CDR2 is SAAADI. The length of the CDR3 is 11 residues. CDR3 sequence (DNA): TGCGCCAGCAGTGAATCGAGCGAGCAGTACTTC. Translation gives CASSESSEQYF.